Listed below are T cell receptor beta chains from one sample, sequenced in a study of glioma-infiltrating T cells after dendritic cell vaccination. Profiling relied on immunoSEQ multiplex PCR, and the TCRdb table lists in-frame clones only, not all of them. The sample includes 90,000 to 110,000 clones, 90% of them seen just once. The sequences come from blood, collected after dendritic cell vaccination. All receptors derive from a human donor with glioblastoma. Both conserved end residues are part of each CDR3. A D gene is named only where the DNA matches it firmly. Clone sizes are given selectively: once, few, many, or a class where the clone is expanded.

>.|.|14|TRBJ2-5|TRBV6-5
TGTGCCAGCAGTTACCGTAGGGGCCAAGAGACCCAGTACTTC
CASSYRRGQETQYF
>.|.|18|TRBJ2-6|TRBV19
TGTGCCAGTAGGCCCCGACAGGATTTCTCTGGCGGGGCCAACGTCCTGACTTTC
CASRPRQDFSGGANVLTF
>.|.|14|TRBJ1-1|TRBV5-1
TGCGCCAGCAGCTTGGCCAGGGCGGATACTGAAGCTTTCTTT
CASSLARADTEAFF
>TRBD1|.|16|TRBJ2-5|TRBV5-1
TGCGCCAGCAGCACCGGGGACAGGGGGCACCAAGGGACCCAGTACTTC
CASSTGDRGHQGTQYF
>.|.|16|TRBJ1-5|TRBV19
TGTGCCAGTAGTATAAGTTTCCCAGAGGATAATCAGCCCCAGCATTTT
CASSISFPEDNQPQHF
>TRBD1|.|15|TRBJ1-1|TRBV5-1
TGCGCCAGCAGCTTGGCCCCGGGACAGGGTGCTGAAGCTTTCTTT
CASSLAPGQGAEAFF
>.|.|14|TRBJ2-2|TRBV27
TGTGCCAGCAGTATGACATTGAACACCGGGGAGCTGTTTTTT
CASSMTLNTGELFF
>.|.|14|TRBJ1-1|TRBV4-1
TGCGCCAGCAGCCGGGGACAATCGAACACTGAAGCTTTCTTT
CASSRGQSNTEAFF
>TRBD1|.|16|TRBJ2-2|TRBV11-3
TGTGCCAGCAGCTATCGCTGGACAGGGGGTTCCGGGGAGCTGTTTTTT
CASSYRWTGGSGELFF
>TRBD1|.|15|TRBJ2-7|TRBV9
TGTGCCAGCAGCTTGGGACAGGGTGTATCCTACGAGCAGTACTTC
CASSLGQGVSYEQYF
>TRBD1|.|13|TRBJ2-2|TRBV2
TGTGCCAGCAAGGACAGGGGGCCCGGGGAGCTGTTTTTT
CASKDRGPGELFF
>TRBD2|few|14|TRBJ2-7|TRBV5-1
TGCGCCAGTAGAGCGGGGGAAAGCTCCTACGAGCAGTACTTC
CASRAGESSYEQYF
>TRBD1|.|14|TRBJ2-5|TRBV7-9
TGTGCCAGCAGCATCGACAGGGTGGGTGAGACCCAGTACTTC
CASSIDRVGETQYF
>TRBD2|.|12|TRBJ2-1|TRBV29-1
TGCAGCGTTTTGACTAGCGGGAACGAGCAGTTCTTC
CSVLTSGNEQFF
>.|.|13|TRBJ1-4|TRBV2
TGTGCCAGCAGTAAATACAGGGTCGAAAAACTGTTTTTT
CASSKYRVEKLFF
>.|.|13|TRBJ1-1|TRBV2
TGTGCCAGCAGCGCAGGGTCAGACACTGAAGCTTTCTTT
CASSAGSDTEAFF
>TRBD2|.|16|TRBJ2-1|TRBV11-2
TGTGCCAGCAGCACGGTTGAGCGGGGGTTCTACAATGAGCAGTTCTTC
CASSTVERGFYNEQFF
>.|.|15|TRBJ1-1|TRBV19
TGTGCCAGTAGTCCCCCGGGACACAAGAACACTGAAGCTTTCTTT
CASSPPGHKNTEAFF
>.|.|17|TRBJ2-2|TRBV2
TGTGCCAGCAGTGAATCGGCGGGGGGCCCAGGGGGCGGGGAGCTGTTTTTT
CASSESAGGPGGGELFF
>.|few|15|TRBJ1-5|TRBV18
TGTGCCAGCTCACCACGAACAGGGAGTGATCAGCCCCAGCATTTT
CASSPRTGSDQPQHF
>.|.|14|TRBJ1-6|TRBV6-1
TGTGCCAGCAGCCAAGGACAGACAAATTCACCCCTCCACTTT
CASSQGQTNSPLHF
>TRBD2|.|16|TRBJ2-7|TRBV5-6
TGTGCCAGCAGCTTGGCAGCGGGAGTCAGTCCGCACGAGCAGTACTTC
CASSLAAGVSPHEQYF
>TRBD2|.|19|TRBJ2-7|TRBV11-2
TGTGCCAGCAGCTTAGAAGACGCCGGACTAGCGGGAGGGATCCACGAGCAGTACTTC
CASSLEDAGLAGGIHEQYF
>TRBD1|.|18|TRBJ2-6|TRBV18
TGTGCCAGCTCACCACCGGGACAGAAGATCTCTGGGGCCAACGTCCTGACTTTC
CASSPPGQKISGANVLTF
>.|.|18|TRBJ2-2|TRBV4-1
TGCGCCAGCAGCCAAGATATTGGGGGGACCCTGAACACCGGGGAGCTGTTTTTT
CASSQDIGGTLNTGELFF
>TRBD1|.|16|TRBJ1-1|TRBV7-6
TGTGCCAGCAGCTTAGCGAGAGGGGGCGCGGCGACTGAAGCTTTCTTT
CASSLARGGAATEAFF
>TRBD2|.|16|TRBJ2-3|TRBV5-4
TGTGCCAGCAGCTTAACTAGCGGGGGGGCAGTAGATACGCAGTATTTT
CASSLTSGGAVDTQYF
>TRBD2|.|17|TRBJ2-1|TRBV5-1
TGCGCCAGCAGCTTCGGGACTAGCGGGCCCCTCTACAATGAGCAGTTCTTC
CASSFGTSGPLYNEQFF
>.|.|12|TRBJ1-2|TRBV9
TGTGCCAGCAGCGCCCAGGCAGATGGCTACACCTTC
CASSAQADGYTF
>TRBD1|.|15|TRBJ2-7|TRBV5-1
TGCGCCAGCAGCAGCGGACAGGGAGCCTTCTACGAGCAGTACTTC
CASSSGQGAFYEQYF
>TRBD1|.|13|TRBJ2-7|TRBV19
TGTGCCAGTAGTCCGGCAGGGGGCTACGAGCAGTACTTC
CASSPAGGYEQYF
>.|.|12|TRBJ1-2|TRBV5-1
TGCGCCAGCAGCTTGGCCGGCTATGGCTACACCTTC
CASSLAGYGYTF
>.|.|19|TRBJ1-6|TRBV12-2
TGTGCAAGTCGCTTATACTCGGACAGGACGAGCTCCTATAATTCACCCCTCCACTTT
CASRLYSDRTSSYNSPLHF
>.|once|15|TRBJ1-1|TRBV7-9
TGTGCCAGCAGCGCCCTGGGGGCGGCGAACACTGAAGCTTTCTTT
CASSALGAANTEAFF
>.|.|12|TRBJ1-3|TRBV29-1
TGCAGCGTTGAACGCGCTGGAAACACCATATATTTT
CSVERAGNTIYF
>.|.|14|TRBJ2-7|TRBV7-2
TGTGCCAGCAGCTTAGCGTCAGGGTCCTACGAGCAGTACTTC
CASSLASGSYEQYF
>TRBD2|.|15|TRBJ2-7|TRBV4-1
TGCGCCAGCAGCCGAGGGACTAGCGGCTCCTACGAGCAGTACTTC
CASSRGTSGSYEQYF
>.|few|16|TRBJ1-5|TRBV7-6
TGTGCCAGCAGCTTAGGAGGGAGGGATAGCAATCAGCCCCAGCATTTT
CASSLGGRDSNQPQHF
>.|.|11|TRBJ1-2|TRBV5-1
TGCGCCAGCCGTGAGGGTTATGGCTACACCTTC
CASREGYGYTF
>.|.|14|TRBJ1-5|TRBV10-3
TGTGCCATCAGTGAGGAGGGCGGCAATCAGCCCCAGCATTTT
CAISEEGGNQPQHF
>TRBD1|.|17|TRBJ1-1|TRBV5-1
TGCGCCAGCAGCACGGGGGGACAGGGGGTGGCGGCCACTGAAGCTTTCTTT
CASSTGGQGVAATEAFF
>TRBD2|.|15|TRBJ2-1|TRBV7-3
TGTGCCAGCAGTGCCGGGACTAGCGGGAGTCGGGAGCAGTTCTTC
CASSAGTSGSREQFF
>.|.|15|TRBJ2-2|TRBV2
TGTGCCAGCACTTATTTGACAGGAAAGGGCGGGGAGCTGTTTTTT
CASTYLTGKGGELFF
>TRBD2|.|18|TRBJ2-5|TRBV7-9
TGTGCCAGCAGCCAGGCCGGACTAGCGCTTATCGGGGGAGAGACCCAGTACTTC
CASSQAGLALIGGETQYF
>.|.|13|TRBJ1-1|TRBV12-5
TGTGCTAGTGGTTTACAGGGTCCCACTGAAGCTTTCTTT
CASGLQGPTEAFF
>TRBD1|.|14|TRBJ1-4|TRBV5-1
TGCGCCAGCAGCTTGGAGACAGGGAGGGAAAAACTGTTTTTT
CASSLETGREKLFF
>TRBD1|.|15|TRBJ2-7|TRBV10-3
TGTGCCATCAGTGAGTCGATTCAGGGGGTATACGAGCAGTACTTC
CAISESIQGVYEQYF
>TRBD1|few|15|TRBJ1-5|TRBV18
TGTGCCAGCTCAGCCACAGGACAGGGCCATCAGCCCCAGCATTTT
CASSATGQGHQPQHF
>TRBD1|.|12|TRBJ2-7|TRBV18
TGTGCCAGCTCAGCAGGGGGCCACGAGCAGTACTTC
CASSAGGHEQYF
>.|.|13|TRBJ2-2|TRBV5-6
TGTGCCAGCAGCTCTTGGGCCCACGGGGAGCTGTTTTTT
CASSSWAHGELFF
>TRBD1|.|15|TRBJ2-7|TRBV7-3
TGTGCCAGCAGCCAGGGGGTAGGGGCCCCCTACGAGCAGTACTTC
CASSQGVGAPYEQYF
>.|.|11|TRBJ2-7|TRBV6-1
TGTGCCAGCAGTGACCACTACGAGCAGTACTTC
CASSDHYEQYF
>.|.|15|TRBJ2-2|TRBV2
TGTGCCAGCAATGCGGAGAGAACGAACACCGGGGAGCTGTTTTTT
CASNAERTNTGELFF